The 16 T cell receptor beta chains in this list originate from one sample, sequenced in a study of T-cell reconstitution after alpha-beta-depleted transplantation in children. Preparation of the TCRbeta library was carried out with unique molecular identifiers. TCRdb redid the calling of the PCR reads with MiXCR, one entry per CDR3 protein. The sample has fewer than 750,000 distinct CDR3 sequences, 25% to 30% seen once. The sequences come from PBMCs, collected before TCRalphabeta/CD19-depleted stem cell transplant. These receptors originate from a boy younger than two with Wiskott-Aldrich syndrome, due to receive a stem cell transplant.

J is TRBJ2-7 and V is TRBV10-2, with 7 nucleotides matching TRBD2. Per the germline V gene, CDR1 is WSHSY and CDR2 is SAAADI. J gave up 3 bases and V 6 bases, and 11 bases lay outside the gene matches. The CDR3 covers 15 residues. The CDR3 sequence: CASSHEGLGRYEQYF. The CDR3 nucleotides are TGCGCCAGCAGCCACGAAGGACTAGGACGCTACGAGCAGTACTTC.

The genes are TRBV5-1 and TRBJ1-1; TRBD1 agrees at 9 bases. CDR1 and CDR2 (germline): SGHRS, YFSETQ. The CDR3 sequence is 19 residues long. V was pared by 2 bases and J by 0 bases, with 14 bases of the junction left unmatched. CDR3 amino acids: CASSFRQGDDERLNTEAFF. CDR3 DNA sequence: TGCGCCAGCAGCTTCCGACAGGGGGATGACGAAAGGTTGAACACTGAAGCTTTCTTT. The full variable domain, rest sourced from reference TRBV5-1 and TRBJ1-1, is KAGVTQTPRYLIKTRGQQVTLSCSPISGHRSVSWYQQTPGQGLQFLFEYFSETQRNKGNFPGRFSGRQFSNSRSEMNVSTLELGDSALYLCASSFRQGDDERLNTEAFFGQGTRLTVV.

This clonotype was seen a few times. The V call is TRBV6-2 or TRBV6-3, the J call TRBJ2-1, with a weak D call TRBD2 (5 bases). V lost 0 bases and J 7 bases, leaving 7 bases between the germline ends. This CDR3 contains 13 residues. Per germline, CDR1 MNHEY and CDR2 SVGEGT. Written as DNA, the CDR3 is TGTGCCAGCAGTTACTCTAGAGGGAATGAGCAGTTCTTC. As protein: CASSYSRGNEQFF.

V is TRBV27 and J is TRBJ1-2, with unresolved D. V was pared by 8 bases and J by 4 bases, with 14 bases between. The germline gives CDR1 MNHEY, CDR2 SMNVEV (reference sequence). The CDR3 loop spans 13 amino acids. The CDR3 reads CASGNRGSYGYTF. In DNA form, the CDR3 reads TGTGCCAGCGGTAACAGAGGTTCCTATGGCTACACCTTC.

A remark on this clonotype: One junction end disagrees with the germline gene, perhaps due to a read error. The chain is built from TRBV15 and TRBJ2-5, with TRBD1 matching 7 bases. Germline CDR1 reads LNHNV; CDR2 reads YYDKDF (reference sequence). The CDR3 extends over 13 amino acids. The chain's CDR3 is CANSRDREETQYF. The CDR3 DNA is TGTGCCAACAGCAGAGACAGGGAAGAGACCCAGTACTTC. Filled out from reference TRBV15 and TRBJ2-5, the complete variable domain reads DAMVIQNPRYQVTQFGKPVTLSCSQTLNHNVMYWYQQKSSQAPKLLFHYYDKDFNNEADTPDNFQSRRPNTSFCFLDIRSPGLGDTAMYLCANSRDREETQYFGPGTRLLVL.

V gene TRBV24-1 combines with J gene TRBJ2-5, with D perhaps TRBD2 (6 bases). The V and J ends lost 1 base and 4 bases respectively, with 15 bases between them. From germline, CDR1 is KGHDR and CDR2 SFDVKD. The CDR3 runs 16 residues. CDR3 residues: CATSDFVGGRGETQYF. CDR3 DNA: TGTGCCACCAGTGATTTTGTGGGGGGACGGGGAGAGACCCAGTACTTC.

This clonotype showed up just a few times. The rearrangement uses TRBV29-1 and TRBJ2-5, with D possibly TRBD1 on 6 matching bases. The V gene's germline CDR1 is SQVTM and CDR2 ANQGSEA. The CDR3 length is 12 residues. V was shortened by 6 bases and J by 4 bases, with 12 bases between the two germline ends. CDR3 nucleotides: TGCAGCGTCCTAGGGGGTGGAGAGACCCAGTACTTC. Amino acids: CSVLGGGETQYF.

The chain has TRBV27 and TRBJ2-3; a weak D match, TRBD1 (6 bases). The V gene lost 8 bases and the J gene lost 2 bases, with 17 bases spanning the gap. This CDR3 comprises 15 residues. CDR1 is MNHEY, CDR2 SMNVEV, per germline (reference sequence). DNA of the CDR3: TGTGCCAGCTTCCCGCAGGGGCGGAACACAGATACGCAGTATTTT. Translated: CASFPQGRNTDTQYF.

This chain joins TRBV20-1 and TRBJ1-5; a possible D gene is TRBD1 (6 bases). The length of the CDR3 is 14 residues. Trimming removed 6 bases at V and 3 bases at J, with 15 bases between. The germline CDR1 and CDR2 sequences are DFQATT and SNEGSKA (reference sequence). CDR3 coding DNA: TGCAGTGCATCCTCTAGGGGGGACAATCAGCCCCAGCATTTT. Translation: CSASSRGDNQPQHF.

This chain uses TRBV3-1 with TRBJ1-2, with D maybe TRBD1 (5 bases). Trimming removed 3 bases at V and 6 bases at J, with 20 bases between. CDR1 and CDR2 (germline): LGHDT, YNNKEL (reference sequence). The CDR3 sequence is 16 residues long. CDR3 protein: CASSHYGPGTTNGYTF. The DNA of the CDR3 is TGTGCCAGCAGCCATTATGGGCCAGGGACTACGAATGGCTACACCTTC.

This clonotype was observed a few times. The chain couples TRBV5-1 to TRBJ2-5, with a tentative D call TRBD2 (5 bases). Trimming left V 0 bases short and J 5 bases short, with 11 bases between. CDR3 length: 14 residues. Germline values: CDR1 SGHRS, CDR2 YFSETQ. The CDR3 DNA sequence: TGCGCCAGCAGCTTGGAGGGTAGCGTGGAGACCCAGTACTTC. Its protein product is CASSLEGSVETQYF.

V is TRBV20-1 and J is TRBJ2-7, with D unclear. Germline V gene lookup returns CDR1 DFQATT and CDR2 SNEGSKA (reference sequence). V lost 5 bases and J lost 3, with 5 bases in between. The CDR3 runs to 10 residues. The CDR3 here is CSAGIYEQYF. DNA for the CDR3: TGCAGTGCTGGGATCTACGAGCAGTACTTC.

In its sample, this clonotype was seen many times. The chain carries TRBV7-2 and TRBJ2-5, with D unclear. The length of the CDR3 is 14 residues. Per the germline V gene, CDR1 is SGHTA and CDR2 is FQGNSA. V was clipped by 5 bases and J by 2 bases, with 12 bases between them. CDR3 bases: TGTGCCAGCAGCGCTCTAGGATGGCAAGAGACCCAGTACTTC. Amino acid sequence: CASSALGWQETQYF. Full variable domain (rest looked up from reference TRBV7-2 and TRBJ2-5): GAGVSQSPSNKVTEKGKDVELRCDPISGHTALYWYRQSLGQGLEFLIYFQGNSAPDKSGLPSDRFSAERTGGSVSTLTIQRTQQEDSAVYLCASSALGWQETQYFGPGTRLLVL.

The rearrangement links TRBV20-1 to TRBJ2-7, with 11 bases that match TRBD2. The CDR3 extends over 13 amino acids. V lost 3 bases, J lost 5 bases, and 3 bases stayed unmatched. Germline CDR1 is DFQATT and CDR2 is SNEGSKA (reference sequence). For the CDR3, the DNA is TGCAGTGCTAGCAGACTAGCGGGAAACGAGCAGTACTTC. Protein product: CSASRLAGNEQYF.

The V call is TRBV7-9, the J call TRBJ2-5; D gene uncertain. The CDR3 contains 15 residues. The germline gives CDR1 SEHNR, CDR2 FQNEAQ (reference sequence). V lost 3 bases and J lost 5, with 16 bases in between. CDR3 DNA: TGTGCCAGCAGCTTGGGTAGGGCGCTTTGGGAGACCCAGTACTTC. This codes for CASSLGRALWETQYF.

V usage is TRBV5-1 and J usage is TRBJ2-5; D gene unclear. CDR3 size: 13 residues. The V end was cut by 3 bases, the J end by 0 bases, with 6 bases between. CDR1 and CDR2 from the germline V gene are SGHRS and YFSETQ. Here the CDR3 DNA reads TGCGCCAGCAGCTGGGATTACCAAGAGACCCAGTACTTC. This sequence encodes CASSWDYQETQYF.